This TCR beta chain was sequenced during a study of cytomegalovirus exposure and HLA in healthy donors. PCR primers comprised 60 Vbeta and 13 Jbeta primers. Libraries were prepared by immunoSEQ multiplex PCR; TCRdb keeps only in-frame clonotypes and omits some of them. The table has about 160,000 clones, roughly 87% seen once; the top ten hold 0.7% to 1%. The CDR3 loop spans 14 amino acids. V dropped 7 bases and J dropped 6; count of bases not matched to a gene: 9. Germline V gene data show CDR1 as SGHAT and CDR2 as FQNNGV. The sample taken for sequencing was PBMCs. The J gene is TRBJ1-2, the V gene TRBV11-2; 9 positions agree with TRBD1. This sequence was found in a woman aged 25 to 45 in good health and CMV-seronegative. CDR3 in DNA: TGTGCCAGCACCCGTCCCGGGACAGGGAATGGCTACACCTTC. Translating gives CASTRPGTGNGYTF.